Listed below are T cell receptor beta chains from one sample, sequenced in a study of Graves' ophthalmopathy and Graves' hyperthyroidism. MiXCR, run by TCRdb on the multiplex PCR reads, gives a single entry per CDR3 protein. The table shows around 1.1 million distinct CDR3 sequences, with 36% occurring only once. The material sequenced was peripheral blood or thyroid tissue (not recorded which). The receptor source for this set is an adult man with Graves' hyperthyroidism. Each CDR3 is given with its conserved first and last residue. A D gene is named only where the DNA matches it firmly. Where a row states a size, it is once, few, many or the class of an expanded clone; other rows omit it.

clone_size	v_call	d_call	j_call	cdr3_nt	cdr3_aa
many	TRBV6-5	NA	TRBJ1-5	TGTGCCAGCAGTTACGGTGCCGGGGCTCAGTGGCCCCAGCATTTT	CASSYGAGAQWPQHF
few	TRBV19	TRBD1	TRBJ2-7	TGTGCCAGTAGCCCCCGGGACAGGGACAACTACGAGCAGTACTTC	CASSPRDRDNYEQYF
NA	TRBV5-1	NA	TRBJ1-1	TGCGCCAGCAGCGCGGCCAGGAACACTGAAGCTTTCTTT	CASSAARNTEAFF
NA	TRBV28	NA	TRBJ2-6	TGTGCCAGCAGTTTATCGCGATCTGGGGCCAACGTCCTGACTTTC	CASSLSRSGANVLTF
NA	TRBV10-3	TRBD2	TRBJ2-6	TGTGCCATCAGTGAGTCGACGGCGGGAGGGCCCGCCGGGGCCAACGTCCTGACTTTC	CAISESTAGGPAGANVLTF
few	TRBV2	NA	TRBJ1-5	TGTGCCAGCTTAGGGGGAAGCAATCAGCCCCAGCATTTT	CASLGGSNQPQHF
NA	TRBV7-2	NA	TRBJ1-5	TGTGCCAGCAGCTCGTGGGGCGTAAGACATTTT	CASSSWGVRHF
NA	TRBV7-9	NA	TRBJ2-7	TGTGCCAGCAGCTTTGGTGTGGGGGTCCACTACGAGCAGTACTTC	CASSFGVGVHYEQYF
NA	TRBV12-3/TRBV12-4	NA	TRBJ1-5	TGTGCCAGCAGCCTCGGACAGAACGAACCGCCCCAGCATTTT	CASSLGQNEPPQHF
many	TRBV14	NA	TRBJ1-1	TGTGCCAGCAGCCCGTCCAGGGCCGGAGCTTTCTTT	CASSPSRAGAFF
NA	TRBV7-6	TRBD1	TRBJ1-6	TGTGCCAGCAGCTTAGCGGCGACAGGGGGGGATTCACCCCTCCACTTT	CASSLAATGGDSPLHF
NA	TRBV9	NA	TRBJ1-2	TGTGCCAGCAGCCCCCCTCAGGGTGGGGGAGCCTATGGCTACACCTTC	CASSPPQGGGAYGYTF
once	TRBV7-3	NA	TRBJ2-3	TGTGCCAGCAGCTCAAGAACTATAGCGGCATACACAGATACGCAGTATTTT	CASSSRTIAAYTDTQYF
NA	TRBV7-2	NA	TRBJ2-6	TGTGCCAGCAGCGATAAGGGGAATCTGGGGGCCGCTGGGGCCAACGTCCTGACTTTC	CASSDKGNLGAAGANVLTF
NA	TRBV7-9	NA	TRBJ1-2	TGTGCCAGCAGCCCCCGGGACATCTATGGCTACACCTTC	CASSPRDIYGYTF
NA	TRBV4-1	NA	TRBJ1-5	TGCGCCAGCAGCCAAGAAGACAGGATAGGGGGTCAGCCCCAGCATTTT	CASSQEDRIGGQPQHF
many	TRBV7-6	TRBD2	TRBJ2-5	TGTGCCAGCAGCCTACGGGAGGGTGATGGCGCGGAGACCCAGTACTTC	CASSLREGDGAETQYF
NA	TRBV15	NA	TRBJ2-7	TGTGCCACCAGCAGAGGTCAGGGGTCCTCCTACGAGCAGTACTTC	CATSRGQGSSYEQYF
many	TRBV7-9	NA	TRBJ1-1	TGTGCCAGCCGGTCCGGGGGGAACACTGAAGCTTTCTTT	CASRSGGNTEAFF
many	TRBV7-8	NA	TRBJ2-7	TGTGCCAGCAGTCGGGGACTCCCCCCATGGCACGAGCAGTACTTC	CASSRGLPPWHEQYF
few	TRBV20-1	TRBD2	TRBJ2-7	TGCAGTGCTAGCGCCGGGCTAGCGGGGGGCCTCGGCTACGAGCAGTACTTC	CSASAGLAGGLGYEQYF
many	TRBV7-9	NA	TRBJ1-1	TGTGCCAGCAGCCATCTCCGGGACAACATGAACACTGAAGCTTTCTTT	CASSHLRDNMNTEAFF
many	TRBV29-1	NA	TRBJ1-2	TGCAGCGTTGGCCGCAATGGCTACACCTTC	CSVGRNGYTF
many	TRBV5-4	NA	TRBJ2-5	TGTGCCAGCAGCTTGAGGGGGGCGTCTGAGACCCAGTACTTC	CASSLRGASETQYF
NA	TRBV10-3	TRBD2	TRBJ2-7	TGTGCCATCAGTGAGTCCCTCGGGACTAGCGGGAGAGGCGAGCAGTACTTC	CAISESLGTSGRGEQYF
NA	TRBV7-9	TRBD2	TRBJ2-7	TGTGCCAGCAGTTACTCCACTAGCGGGAGGAGCTCCTACGAGCAGTACTTC	CASSYSTSGRSSYEQYF
many	TRBV7-2	TRBD2	TRBJ2-7	TGTGCCAGCAGCTTAGAGGTTAGCGGGAGTGTTTCCTACGAGCAGTACTTC	CASSLEVSGSVSYEQYF
NA	TRBV4-1	TRBD1	TRBJ2-7	TGCGCCAGCAGCCAAGGAGGGGGCAGAGACGAGCAGTACTTC	CASSQGGGRDEQYF
many	TRBV20-1	NA	TRBJ1-5	TGCAGTGCTAGCGAGGCGTATAGCAATCAGCCCCAGCATTTT	CSASEAYSNQPQHF
few	TRBV7-7	TRBD1	TRBJ2-3	TGTGCCAGCAGCTATGGACAGGGCACAGATACGCAGTATTTT	CASSYGQGTDTQYF
few	TRBV19	NA	TRBJ2-5	TGTGCCAGTAGTCCCCCCCGGACAGCTCAAGAGACCCAGTACTTC	CASSPPRTAQETQYF
NA	TRBV28	TRBD1	TRBJ1-2	TGTGCCAGCGGGCTATTGACAGGGTATGGCTACACCTTC	CASGLLTGYGYTF
many	TRBV7-8	TRBD1	TRBJ2-7	TGTGCCAGCAGCTTAAGTCAGGGGGCTACCACCTACGAGCAGTACTTC	CASSLSQGATTYEQYF
many	TRBV24-1	TRBD1	TRBJ1-5	TGTGCCACCAGTGCGACAGGGGGGTTTGAGCCCCAGCATTTT	CATSATGGFEPQHF
NA	TRBV7-9	NA	TRBJ2-2	TGTGCCGGCAGCCCCTCCGGGACTCACACCGGGGAGCTGTTTTTT	CAGSPSGTHTGELFF
many	TRBV5-1	TRBD1	TRBJ2-6	TGCGCCAGCAGGACCAACTCGTTACAGGGGGCTGCGGGGGCCAACGTCCTGACTTTC	CASRTNSLQGAAGANVLTF
NA	TRBV19	NA	TRBJ2-7	TGTGCCAGTTCATTCGCGGGGTCACTAGTCTACGAGCAGTACTTC	CASSFAGSLVYEQYF
many	TRBV2	NA	TRBJ2-5	TGTGCCAGCAGTAACAGCGGGCAGCAAGAGACCCAGTACTTC	CASSNSGQQETQYF
NA	TRBV14	NA	TRBJ2-5	TGTGCCAGCAGCCAAGAAGGCCGGGCAGGGTGGGGAGAGACCCAGTACTTC	CASSQEGRAGWGETQYF
many	TRBV3-1	TRBD1	TRBJ2-7	TGTGCCAGCAGCCAAGCTAGGGTACAGGGGACCTCCTACGAGCAGTACTTC	CASSQARVQGTSYEQYF
NA	TRBV25-1	NA	TRBJ2-5	TGTGCCAGCAGTGAATTTGGGCGGTTCGAGACCCAGTACTTC	CASSEFGRFETQYF
many	TRBV7-2	TRBD1	TRBJ1-5	TGTGCCAGCAGCTGGGGACAGTATAGCAATCAGCCCCAGCATTTT	CASSWGQYSNQPQHF
few	TRBV6-5	TRBD2	TRBJ2-7	TGTGCCAGCAGTTTCACTAGCGCCTCGGCCTCCTACGAGCAGTACTTC	CASSFTSASASYEQYF
NA	TRBV7-7	NA	TRBJ1-5	TGTGCCAGCAGCCCGTCCGGGACTAGCGTCGCCCACGAGCATTTT	CASSPSGTSVAHEHF
many	TRBV7-8	NA	TRBJ2-5	TGTGCCAGCAGCCCAACCGGGACACGCACTCGGAAGACCCAGTACTTC	CASSPTGTRTRKTQYF
few	TRBV5-1	NA	TRBJ2-6	TGCGCCAGCAGCTTGCTGGGAGGGGGCGTCGGGGCCAACGTCCTGACTTTC	CASSLLGGGVGANVLTF
NA	TRBV30	NA	TRBJ1-6	TGTGCCTGGGCTAGCAGGGGCCTACGTAATTCACCCCTCCACTTT	CAWASRGLRNSPLHF
few	TRBV9	NA	TRBJ2-7	TGTGCCAGCAGCCTAGATGTGACTAACAAAATCTACGAGCAGTACTTC	CASSLDVTNKIYEQYF
many	TRBV5-1	TRBD2	TRBJ2-7	TGCGCCAGCAGCTTGGTTGGTAGCGGGACCTCCTACGAGCAGTACTTC	CASSLVGSGTSYEQYF
NA	TRBV14	TRBD1	TRBJ2-7	TGTGCCAGCAGCCGGGGACAGGGGGCTGGCTCCTACGAGCAGTACTTC	CASSRGQGAGSYEQYF
many	TRBV10-1	NA	TRBJ1-5	TGCGCCAGCAGTGAGATCTCTTTTGATCAGCCCCAGCATTTT	CASSEISFDQPQHF
many	TRBV24-1	NA	TRBJ2-5	TGTGCCACCAGTGATCCGACGGAGTACCAAGAGACCCAGTACTTC	CATSDPTEYQETQYF
NA	TRBV12-3/TRBV12-4	TRBD1	TRBJ1-5	TGTGCCAGCAGTTATTCCGGGACAGAAGGCCAGCCCCAGCATTTT	CASSYSGTEGQPQHF
NA	TRBV20-1	NA	TRBJ1-2	TGCAGTGCTGAAGGGCCGGCGTACGGTGGCTACACCTTC	CSAEGPAYGGYTF
many	TRBV9	TRBD1	TRBJ1-6	TGTGCCAGCAGCGTAGGGGACAGGGGGCGCGATTCACCCCTCCACTTT	CASSVGDRGRDSPLHF
few	TRBV7-2	NA	TRBJ2-2	TGTGCCAGCAATCCCCCTACGGGGCGGGGTGGCACCGGGGAGCTGTTTTTT	CASNPPTGRGGTGELFF
NA	TRBV28	NA	TRBJ2-2	TGTGCCAGCAGTTCGGGAACAGGGACCGGGGAGCTGTTTTTT	CASSSGTGTGELFF